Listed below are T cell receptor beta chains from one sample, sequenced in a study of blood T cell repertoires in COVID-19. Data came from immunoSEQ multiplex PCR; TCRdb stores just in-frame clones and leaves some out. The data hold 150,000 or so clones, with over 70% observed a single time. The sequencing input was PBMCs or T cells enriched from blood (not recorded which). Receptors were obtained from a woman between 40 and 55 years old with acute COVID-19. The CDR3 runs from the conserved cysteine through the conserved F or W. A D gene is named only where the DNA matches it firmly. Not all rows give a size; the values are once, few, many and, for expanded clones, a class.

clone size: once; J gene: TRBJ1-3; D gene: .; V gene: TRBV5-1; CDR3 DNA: TGCGCCAGCAGCTTGATGGCAGGGTTGGGTGGAAACACCATATATTTT; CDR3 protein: CASSLMAGLGGNTIYF
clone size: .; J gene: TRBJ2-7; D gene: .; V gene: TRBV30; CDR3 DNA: TGTGCCTGGAGTGTTGGCCAGGAGGTAGAGCAGTACTTC; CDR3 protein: CAWSVGQEVEQYF
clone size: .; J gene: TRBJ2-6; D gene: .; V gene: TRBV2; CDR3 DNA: TGTGCCAGCAGTGAGATAGGGGCCGGGGCCAACGTCCTGACTTTC; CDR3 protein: CASSEIGAGANVLTF
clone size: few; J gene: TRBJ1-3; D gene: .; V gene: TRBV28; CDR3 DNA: TGTGCCAGCAGTTTAGCGGGGGGGGGAAACACCATATATTTT; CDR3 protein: CASSLAGGGNTIYF
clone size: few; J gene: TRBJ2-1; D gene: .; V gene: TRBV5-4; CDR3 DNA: TGTGCCAGCAGAGTGGGGACTCTTGGTGATGAGCAGTTCTTC; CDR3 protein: CASRVGTLGDEQFF
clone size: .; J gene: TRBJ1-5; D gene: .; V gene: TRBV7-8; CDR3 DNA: TGTGCCAGCAGCTTACGGCCGGTCATAGGGGGTAGGAGCAATCAGCCCCAGCATTTT; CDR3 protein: CASSLRPVIGGRSNQPQHF
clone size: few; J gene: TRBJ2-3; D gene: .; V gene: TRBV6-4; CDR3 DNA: TGTGCCAGCAGTGACTCGGTGGGGGCCAGCACAGATACGCAGTATTTT; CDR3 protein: CASSDSVGASTDTQYF
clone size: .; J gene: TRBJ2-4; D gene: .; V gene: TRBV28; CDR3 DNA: TGTGCCAGCAGTGAACGGTTGACCAAAAACATTCAGTACTTC; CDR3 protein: CASSERLTKNIQYF
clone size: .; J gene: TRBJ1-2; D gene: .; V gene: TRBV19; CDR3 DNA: TGTGCCAGTAGTATAGATCGGGCAGGGCTGGAGAGTGACTATGGCTACACCTTC; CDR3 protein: CASSIDRAGLESDYGYTF
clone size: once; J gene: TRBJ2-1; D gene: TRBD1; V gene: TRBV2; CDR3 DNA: TGTGCCAGCAGTGGGGACAGGGGAGGCTACAATGAGCAGTTCTTC; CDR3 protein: CASSGDRGGYNEQFF
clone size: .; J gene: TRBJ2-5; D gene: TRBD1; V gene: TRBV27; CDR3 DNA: TGTGCCAGCAGTTCCCCATCAGGGGGCCGAAGGCAAGAGACCCAGTACTTC; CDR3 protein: CASSSPSGGRRQETQYF
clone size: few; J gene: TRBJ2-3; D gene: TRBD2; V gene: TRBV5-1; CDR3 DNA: TGCGCCAGCAAGGCGGGAGGTGGGACGGATACGCAGTATTTT; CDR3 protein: CASKAGGGTDTQYF
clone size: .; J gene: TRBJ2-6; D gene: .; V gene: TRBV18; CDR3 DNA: TGTGCCAGCTCACCGAACAGCATCTCTGGGGCCAACGTCCTGACTTTC; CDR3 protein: CASSPNSISGANVLTF
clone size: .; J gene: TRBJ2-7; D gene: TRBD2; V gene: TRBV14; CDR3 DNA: TGTGCCAGCAGCCAAGATGTTAGGCTAGCGGGAGTCCCCTACGAGCAGTACTTC; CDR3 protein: CASSQDVRLAGVPYEQYF
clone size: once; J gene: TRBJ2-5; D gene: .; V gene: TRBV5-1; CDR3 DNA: TGCGCCAGCAGCTTGGATGGGGGAGGAGAGACCCAGTACTTC; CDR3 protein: CASSLDGGGETQYF